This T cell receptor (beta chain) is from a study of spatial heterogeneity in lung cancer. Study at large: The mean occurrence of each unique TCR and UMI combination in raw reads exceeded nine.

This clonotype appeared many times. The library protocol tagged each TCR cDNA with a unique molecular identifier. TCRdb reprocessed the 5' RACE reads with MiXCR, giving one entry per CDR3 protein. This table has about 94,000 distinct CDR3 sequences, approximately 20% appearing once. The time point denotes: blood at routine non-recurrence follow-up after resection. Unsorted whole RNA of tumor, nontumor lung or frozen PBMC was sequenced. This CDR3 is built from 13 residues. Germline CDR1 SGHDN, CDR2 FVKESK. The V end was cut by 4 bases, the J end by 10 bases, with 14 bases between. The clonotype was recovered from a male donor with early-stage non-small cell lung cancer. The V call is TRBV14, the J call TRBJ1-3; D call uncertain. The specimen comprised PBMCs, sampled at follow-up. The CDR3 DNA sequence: TGTGCCAGCAGCCCGGCTGGCACCCAGACCATATATTTT. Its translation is CASSPAGTQTIYF.